The T cell receptor (beta chain) described here comes from a study of blood T cell repertoires in COVID-19. Looking at the study overall: From the United States, Italy and Spain came samples of acute and convalescent COVID-19. PBMCs, B-cell-depleted T cells, or T cells were the source of the cDNA or gDNA that made up the material.

V dropped 1 base and J dropped 7 bases, with 6 bases sitting between them. Germline CDR1 SGHNT, CDR2 YYREEE (reference sequence). The length of the CDR3 is 12 residues. In the source study's methods: From reference gene primer amplification, estimates of nucleated cell counts were derived. Clones were sequenced by immunoSEQ multiplex PCR, and TCRdb holds only the in-frame ones, with some missing. The DNA was the basis for D and trimming; V, J and clone size are from that table. The sample has 55,000 to 65,000 clones, approximately 87% seen once. V gene TRBV5-4 combines with J gene TRBJ2-1; no definite D call. The clonotype was recovered from a man aged 60-69 years with active or convalescent COVID-19. The sample comprised peripheral blood. CDR3 region: CASSLRVNEQFF. CDR3 coding DNA: TGTGCCAGCAGCTTGCGGGTGAATGAGCAGTTCTTC. Drawing the rest from reference TRBV5-4 and TRBJ2-1, the complete variable domain is ETGVTQSPTHLIKTRGQQVTLRCSSQSGHNTVSWYQQALGQGPQFIFQYYREEENGRGNFPPRFSGLQFPNYSSELNVNALELDDSALYLCASSLRVNEQFFGPGTRLTVL.